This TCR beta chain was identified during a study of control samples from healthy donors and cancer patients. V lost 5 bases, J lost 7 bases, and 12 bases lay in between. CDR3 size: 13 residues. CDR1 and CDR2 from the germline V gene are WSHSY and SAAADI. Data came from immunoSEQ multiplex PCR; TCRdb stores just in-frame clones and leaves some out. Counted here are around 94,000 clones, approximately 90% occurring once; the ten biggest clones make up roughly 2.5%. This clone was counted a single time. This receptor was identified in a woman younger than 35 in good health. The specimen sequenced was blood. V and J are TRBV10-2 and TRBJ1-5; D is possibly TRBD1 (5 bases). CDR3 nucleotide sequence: TGCGCCAGCAGTATGGGGGATCAGCAGCCCCAGCATTTT. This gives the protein CASSMGDQQPQHF.